This T cell receptor beta chain was identified during a study of beta chain features in type 1 diabetes. Study conclusions and caveats: Moderate but significant shortening of TCRB CDR3s was recorded in all four CD4+ subsets from Type 1 diabetes patients.

Comment on this clone: No antigen is known for it.

With 1 base removed from V and 2 bases from J, the gap between germline ends came to 6 bases. This CDR3 has 13 amino acids. Germline lookup yields CDR1 LGHNA and CDR2 YSLEER. Reverse transcribing all isolated RNA meant expressed TCRB transcripts were sequenced. Naive, central memory and regulatory T cell samples came to a mean of approximately 3.6 million reads. Profiling relied on immunoSEQ multiplex PCR, and the TCRdb table lists in-frame clones only, not all of them. The profile shows approximately 150,000 clones, 10% of them singletons. CD4+ naive, central memory, regulatory and stem cell-like memory subsets were isolated by sorting on CD45RO/CCR7/CD25/CD127/CD95/CD27.

Input material: naive CD4+ T cells from blood. The chain has TRBV4-3 and TRBJ2-7; no reliable D call. The clonotype originates from a man between 18 and 35 years old in good health. The CDR3 DNA is TGCGCCAGCAGCCAAGGCGGAACCTACGAGCAGTACTTC. Translation gives CASSQGGTYEQYF.